This T cell receptor (beta chain) originates from a study of blood T cell repertoires in COVID-19. About this clone: Other DNA sequences in the same sample also yield this CDR3.

The CDR3 extends over 14 amino acids. Germline V gene lookup returns CDR1 SGHRS and CDR2 YFSETQ. The trim removed 4 bases at V and 1 base at J, leaving 4 bases unmatched. The assay was immunoSEQ multiplex PCR, and TCRdb's table has in-frame clones only and misses some. This repertoire shows some 240,000 clones, about 79% found once; its top ten account for over 7.5%. Sequenced: peripheral blood. The chain carries TRBV5-1 and TRBJ1-1; TRBD1 agrees at 7 bases. This TCR came from a woman aged 80 or older with acute or convalescent COVID-19. The CDR3 DNA is TGCGCCAGCAGCAGCCAGGGGGGGAACACTGAAGCTTTCTTT. It codes for CASSSQGGNTEAFF. The whole variable domain, remainder taken from reference TRBV5-1 and TRBJ1-1, is KAGVTQTPRYLIKTRGQQVTLSCSPISGHRSVSWYQQTPGQGLQFLFEYFSETQRNKGNFPGRFSGRQFSNSRSEMNVSTLELGDSALYLCASSSQGGNTEAFFGQGTRLTVV.